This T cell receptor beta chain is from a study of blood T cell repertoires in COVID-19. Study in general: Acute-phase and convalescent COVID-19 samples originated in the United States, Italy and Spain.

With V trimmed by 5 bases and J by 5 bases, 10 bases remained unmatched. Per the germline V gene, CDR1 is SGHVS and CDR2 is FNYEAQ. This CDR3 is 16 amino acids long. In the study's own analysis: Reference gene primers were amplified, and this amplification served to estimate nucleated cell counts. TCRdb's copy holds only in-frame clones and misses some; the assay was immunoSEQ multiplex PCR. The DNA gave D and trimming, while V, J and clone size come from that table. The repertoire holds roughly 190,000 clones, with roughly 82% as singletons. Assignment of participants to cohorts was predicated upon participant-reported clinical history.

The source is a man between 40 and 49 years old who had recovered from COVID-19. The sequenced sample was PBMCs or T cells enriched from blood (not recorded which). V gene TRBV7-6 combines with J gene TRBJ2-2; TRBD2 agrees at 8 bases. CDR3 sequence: CASSPTGGRETGELFF. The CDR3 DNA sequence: TGTGCCAGCAGCCCGACGGGGGGGCGAGAGACCGGGGAGCTGTTTTTT.